The next 2 T cell receptor beta chains were all read from a single sample in a study of control samples from healthy donors and cancer patients. The protocol was immunoSEQ multiplex PCR, while the TCRdb copy is restricted to in-frame clones and leaves out a portion. The sample consists of about 94,000 clones, over 75% of them appearing once. Sequencing input: blood. These receptors all come from a woman aged 18-29 years in good health.

This chain joins TRBV19 and TRBJ2-7, with 7 bases identical to TRBD1. Per the germline V gene, CDR1 is LNHDA and CDR2 is SQIVND (reference sequence). The CDR3 has 15 residues. Losses at the gene ends were 4 bases for V and 9 bases for J; bases not matched to a gene: 15. The CDR3 here is CASSNPPGQGVVQYF. CDR3 coding DNA: TGTGCCAGTAGTAACCCTCCCGGGCAGGGGGTTGTGCAGTACTTC. Looking up the rest from reference TRBV19 and TRBJ2-7 gives the full variable domain: DGGITQSPKYLFRKEGQNVTLSCEQNLNHDAMYWYRQDPGQGLRLIYYSQIVNDFQKGDIAEGYSVSREKKESFPLTVTSAQKNPTAFYLCASSNPPGQGVVQYFGPGTRLTVT.

This chain joins TRBV6-6 and TRBJ1-2, with 7 bases that match TRBD1. The CDR3 runs 14 residues. The junction had 7 bases not matched to a gene; V was cut back by 6 bases and J by 3 bases. Germline-derived CDR1 and CDR2 are MNHNY and SVGAGI (reference sequence). The CDR3 protein is CASRRLGGDYGYTF. In DNA form, the CDR3 reads TGTGCCAGCAGGCGTTTAGGGGGCGACTATGGCTACACCTTC.